Below, 22 T cell receptor beta chains from the same sample are listed, as sequenced in a study of cytomegalovirus exposure and HLA in healthy donors. Vbeta (60) and Jbeta (13) primers were used in the PCR. Sequencing was performed with immunoSEQ multiplex PCR; in TCRdb, only in-frame clones are kept and a portion is missing. Altogether 200,000 to 250,000 clones are present, roughly 91% being singletons, with the ten largest covering roughly 1%. Source material: PBMCs. Every receptor here comes from a woman between 18 and 30 years old in good health and CMV-seronegative.

The V call is TRBV7-2, the J call TRBJ1-2; 10 bases align to TRBD1. Germline CDR1 reads SGHTA; CDR2 reads FQGNSA. The V gene end was trimmed by 2 bases and the J gene end by 4 bases; junction bases not matched to a gene: 13. This CDR3 has 18 residues. The CDR3 loop reads CASSLRRDRGSQFYGYTF. The CDR3 nucleotides read TGTGCCAGCAGCTTAAGACGGGACAGGGGATCCCAATTCTATGGCTACACCTTC.

The J gene is TRBJ2-5, the V gene TRBV4-1; maybe TRBD1 (5 bases). Germline V gene data show CDR1 as MGHRA and CDR2 as YSYEKL. CDR3 length equals 14 residues. Trimming removed 5 bases from V and 5 bases from J, with 15 bases in between. The CDR3 here is CASSVNTGSETQYF. The CDR3 DNA is TGCGCCAGCAGCGTTAATACAGGTTCTGAGACCCAGTACTTC.

The chain uses TRBV2 and TRBJ1-1; maybe TRBD1 (5 bases). V was shortened by 6 bases and J by 4 bases, with 9 bases between the two germline ends. The CDR3 has 12 residues. CDR1 and CDR2 (germline): SNHLY, FYNNEI. This CDR3 reads CASSPRVTEAFF. CDR3 nucleotide sequence: TGTGCCAGCAGCCCCAGGGTCACTGAAGCTTTCTTT.

This clone was recorded once. A read error may produce the germline difference seen at one junction end. The chain couples TRBV7-9 to TRBJ2-7, with D possibly being TRBD2 (5 bases). The CDR3 extends over 15 amino acids. Germline V gives CDR1 SEHNR, CDR2 FQNEAQ (reference sequence). The CDR3 is CSSSIRTEAQTRQYF. The CDR3 DNA reads TGTTCCAGCAGCATACGGACTGAGGCGCAAACTCGGCAGTACTTC.

This clone was detected a few times. V usage is TRBV4-1 and J usage is TRBJ1-5; D uncertain. The V gene's germline CDR1 is MGHRA and CDR2 YSYEKL. V lost 4 bases to trimming and J lost 5 bases, with 15 bases between them. The CDR3 has 15 amino acids. The CDR3 loop is CASSLEAGFDQPQHF. CDR3 nucleotides: TGCGCCAGCAGCCTTGAGGCGGGTTTCGATCAGCCCCAGCATTTT.

The gene calls are TRBV2 and TRBJ2-7; weak D call: TRBD1 (6 bases). The CDR3 is 14 amino acids. Per germline, CDR1 SNHLY and CDR2 FYNNEI. V lost 4 bases to trimming and J lost 4 bases, with 14 bases between them. The CDR3 spells CASSAGAPIYEQYF. The CDR3 coding sequence is TGTGCCAGCAGTGCAGGGGCTCCTATATACGAGCAGTACTTC.

V and J are TRBV9 and TRBJ2-3, with 7 bases lining up with TRBD1. Germline trimming cut 4 bases from V and 5 bases from J; bases unmatched to any gene: 13. This CDR3 is built from 16 residues. Germline V CDR1 and CDR2: SGDLS, YYNGEE. Here the CDR3 DNA reads TGTGCCAGCAGCTCCCAGAAAGGGGGCGCCGAAGATACGCAGTATTTT. Amino acid sequence: CASSSQKGGAEDTQYF. The full variable domain, in which reference TRBV9 and TRBJ2-3 provide the parts outside the CDR3, is DSGVTQTPKHLITATGQRVTLRCSPRSGDLSVYWYQQSLDQGLQFLIQYYNGEERAKGNILERFSAQQFPDLHSELNLSSLELGDSALYFCASSSQKGGAEDTQYFGPGTRLTVL.

This clone occurred once. The chain recombines TRBV4-3 with TRBJ1-4, with D unclear. Trimming removed 1 base from V and 3 bases from J, with 6 bases in between. The CDR3 sequence is 14 residues long. The germline V gene has CDR1 LGHNA and CDR2 YSLEER. CDR3 sequence reads: CASSQGGSNEKLFF. The CDR3 DNA sequence: TGCGCCAGCAGCCAAGGCGGATCTAATGAAAAACTGTTTTTT.

This clone appeared once. V gene TRBV27 combines with J gene TRBJ1-5; D gene unclear. Germline values: CDR1 MNHEY, CDR2 SMNVEV (reference sequence). This CDR3 contains 13 residues. V lost 3 bases and J lost 6, with 9 bases in between. The chain's CDR3 is CASSFSPSQPQHF. The CDR3, as DNA: TGTGCCAGCAGTTTTTCCCCTAGTCAGCCCCAGCATTTT.

V usage is TRBV6-6 and J usage is TRBJ2-5; TRBD1 might be the D (7 bases). The germline V gene encodes CDR1 MNHNY and CDR2 SVGAGI (reference sequence). Trimming took off 7 bases at V and 1 base at J, with 10 bases between the two ends. This CDR3 spans 13 amino acids. The CDR3 sequence: CASTGGSQETQYF. CDR3 sequence (DNA): TGTGCCAGCACAGGGGGGTCCCAAGAGACCCAGTACTTC.

This chain links TRBV4-1 with TRBJ2-7, with 10 bases that match TRBD2. The trim removed 4 bases at V and 3 bases at J, leaving 6 bases unmatched. The CDR3 is 15 residues long. In germline, CDR1 is MGHRA, CDR2 YSYEKL. This CDR3 reads CASSLSAGGGYEQYF. Written as DNA, the CDR3 is TGCGCCAGCAGCCTCTCAGCGGGAGGGGGCTACGAGCAGTACTTC.

The chain recombines TRBV2 with TRBJ2-1; D is uncertain. Germline V gene lookup returns CDR1 SNHLY and CDR2 FYNNEI. The CDR3 is 14 amino acids. V was pared by 6 bases and J by 4 bases, with 13 bases between. The CDR3 DNA sequence: TGTGCCAGCAGAGAGGTATCGCTTTACAATGAGCAGTTCTTC. Its protein is CASREVSLYNEQFF.

This clone is a singleton in its sample. The chain carries TRBV10-3 and TRBJ2-3, with 10 bases aligning to TRBD1. The V gene's germline CDR1 is ENHRY and CDR2 SYGVKD. The V and J ends lost 6 bases and 5 bases, in that order; junction bases with no gene match: 5. This CDR3 is 14 amino acids long. CDR3 region: CAIRRQGAGDTQYF. The CDR3 DNA reads as TGTGCCATCAGACGACAGGGGGCCGGAGATACGCAGTATTTT.

This rearrangement joins TRBV30 to TRBJ2-4; D is perhaps TRBD1 (6 bases). CDR1 is GTSNPN, CDR2 SVGIG, per germline (reference sequence). Trimming removed 2 bases from V and 3 bases from J, with 11 bases in between. The CDR3 is made up of 14 amino acids. The CDR3 nucleotides are TGTGCCTGGAGTATGGGGGCTGACAAAAACATTCAGTACTTC. This sequence encodes CAWSMGADKNIQYF.

The chain joins TRBV11-2 to TRBJ2-7; possibly TRBD1 for D (6 bases). The CDR3 contains 15 residues. Germline lookup yields CDR1 SGHAT and CDR2 FQNNGV. V was shortened by 5 bases and J by 2 bases, with 16 bases between the two germline ends. The CDR3 spells CASSGLRGKTYEQYF. The CDR3 DNA reads as TGTGCCAGCAGCGGATTAAGGGGGAAAACCTACGAGCAGTACTTC.

The CDR3 DNA reads TGTGCCAGCAAAACGGGGGGCATTTCACACTCTGGCACAGATACGCAGTATTTT. Residues: CASKTGGISHSGTDTQYF. The genes are TRBV5-8 and TRBJ2-3; D might be TRBD2 (7 bases). V was pared by 6 bases and J by 1 base, with 24 bases between. The germline gives CDR1 SGHTS, CDR2 YDEGEE. The CDR3 contains 18 residues.

V and J are TRBV7-2 and TRBJ2-3; the match to TRBD2 covers 10 bases. The CDR3 spans 17 residues. CDR1 SGHTA and CDR2 FQGNSA come from the germline V gene. Unmatched junction bases numbered 13, after V lost 5 bases and J lost 5 bases. CDR3 loop: CASSATFSGRALDTQYF. The CDR3 coding sequence is TGTGCCAGCAGCGCAACCTTCAGCGGGAGGGCCTTAGATACGCAGTATTTT.

The chain is built from TRBV18 and TRBJ2-2, with 7 bases lining up with TRBD1. CDR3 size: 15 residues. The germline V gene encodes CDR1 KGHSH and CDR2 LQKENI. The V and J ends lost 6 bases and 3 bases, in that order; junction bases with no gene match: 7. In DNA, the CDR3 is TGTGCCAGCTCCCCGGACAGGCGGGACACCGGGGAGCTGTTTTTT. Encoded protein: CASSPDRRDTGELFF.

The J gene is TRBJ2-3, the V gene TRBV4-1, with 12 bases that match TRBD1. The length of the CDR3 is 15 residues. The germline V gene has CDR1 MGHRA and CDR2 YSYEKL. The trim removed 2 bases at V and 7 bases at J, leaving 4 bases unmatched. The CDR3: CASSQPGQGANTQYF. CDR3 nucleotides: TGCGCCAGCAGCCAACCGGGACAGGGGGCGAATACGCAGTATTTT.

The chain employs TRBV5-1 and TRBJ2-2, with D uncertain. The CDR3 contains 15 residues. The germline V gene encodes CDR1 SGHRS and CDR2 YFSETQ. Deletions cut 1 base from V and 4 bases from J, with 11 bases between. For the CDR3, the DNA is TGCGCCAGCAGCTTGTCAGGATACTCCACCGGGGAGCTGTTTTTT. Protein: CASSLSGYSTGELFF.

V and J are TRBV6-1 and TRBJ2-1, with 10 bases fitting TRBD2. V dropped 6 bases and J dropped 4; count of bases not matched to a gene: 3. CDR3 length equals 14 residues. Germline lookup yields CDR1 MNHNS and CDR2 SASEGT. CDR3 bases: TGTGCCAGCAGGTCTAGCGGGGGTTACAATGAGCAGTTCTTC. As protein: CASRSSGGYNEQFF.

This sequence joins TRBV7-6 and TRBJ2-5, with 8 positions matching TRBD2. The CDR3 totals 18 residues. Unmatched junction bases numbered 16, after V lost 5 bases and J lost 2 bases. In germline, CDR1 is SGHVS, CDR2 FNYEAQ. The CDR3 reads CASSPRTLAGVKQETQYF. The CDR3 nucleotides read TGTGCCAGCAGCCCCCGGACTCTAGCGGGCGTGAAGCAAGAGACCCAGTACTTC.